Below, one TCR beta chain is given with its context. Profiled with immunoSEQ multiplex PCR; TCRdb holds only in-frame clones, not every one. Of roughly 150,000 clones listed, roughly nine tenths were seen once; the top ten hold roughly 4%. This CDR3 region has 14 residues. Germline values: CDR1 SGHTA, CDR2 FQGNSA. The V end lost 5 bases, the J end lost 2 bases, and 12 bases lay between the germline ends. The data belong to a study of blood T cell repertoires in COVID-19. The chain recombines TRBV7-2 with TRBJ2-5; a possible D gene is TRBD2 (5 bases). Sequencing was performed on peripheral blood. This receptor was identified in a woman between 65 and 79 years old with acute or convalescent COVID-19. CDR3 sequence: CASSNNPGQETQYF. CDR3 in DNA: TGTGCCAGCAGCAATAATCCGGGGCAAGAGACCCAGTACTTC.